This T cell receptor beta chain was documented in a study of beta chain features in type 1 diabetes. General observations from the study: High-TCR-expressing cells could be over-represented by cDNA sequencing. All four CD4+ subsets from Type 1 diabetes patients carried moderately but significantly shorter TCRB CDR3s. The study found fewer insertions and more deletions at VDJ junctions in type 1 diabetes patients.

As concerns this clone: Its cognate antigen is unknown.

The CDR3 contains 16 residues. The V gene lost 0 bases and the J gene lost 5 bases, with 16 bases spanning the gap. The germline V gene has CDR1 LNHNV and CDR2 YYDKDF (reference sequence). Isolated RNA was reverse transcribed in full, so expressed TCRB transcripts were sequenced. The data were produced by immunoSEQ multiplex PCR, yet TCRdb's version contains in-frame clones alone and is incomplete. The sample includes 500,000 to 650,000 clones, around 12% of them seen just once. This sequence joins TRBV15 and TRBJ1-1, with unresolved D. Material for sequencing was naive CD4+ T cells from blood. The sequence was collected from a man younger than 40 with type 1 diabetes. The CDR3 is CATSRDHLARGTEAFF. CDR3 in DNA: TGTGCCACCAGCAGAGACCACCTCGCCAGAGGGACTGAAGCTTTCTTT.